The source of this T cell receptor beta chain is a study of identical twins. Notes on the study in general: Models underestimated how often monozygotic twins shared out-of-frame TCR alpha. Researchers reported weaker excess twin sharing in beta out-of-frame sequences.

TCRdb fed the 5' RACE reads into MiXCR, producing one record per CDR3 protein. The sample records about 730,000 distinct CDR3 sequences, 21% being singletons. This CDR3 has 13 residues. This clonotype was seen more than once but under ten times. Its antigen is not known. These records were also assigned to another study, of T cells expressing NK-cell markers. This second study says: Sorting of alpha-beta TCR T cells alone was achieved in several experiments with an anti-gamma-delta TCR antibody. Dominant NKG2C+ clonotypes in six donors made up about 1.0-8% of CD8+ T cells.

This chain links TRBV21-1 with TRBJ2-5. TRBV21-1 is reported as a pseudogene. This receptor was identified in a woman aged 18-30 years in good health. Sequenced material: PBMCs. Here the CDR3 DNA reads TGTGCCAGCCGAAACAGTTTCGGCGAGACCCAGTACTTC. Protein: CASRNSFGETQYF.